The T cell receptor beta chain under discussion was sequenced for a study of T cell responses to AZD1222 COVID-19 vaccine. The CDR3 loop spans 14 amino acids. CDR1 is GTSNPN and CDR2 is SVGIG in the germline V gene (reference sequence). Deletions cut 1 base from V and 2 bases from J, with 8 bases between. TCRdb keeps only in-frame clones here, not all; method: immunoSEQ multiplex PCR. The table records around 160,000 clones, about nine tenths of them present only once. About this clone itself: Its antigen is not known.

Study findings and constraints: Seropositive AZD1222 recipients at baseline numbered only five or six. Most donors were white British, females outnumbered males, and clonal diversity was possibly underestimated.

The rearrangement joins TRBV30 to TRBJ1-4; no clear D. The specimen was peripheral blood, collected on day 0 of AZD1222 vaccination. The clonotype originates from an adult in good health. CDR3 sequence (DNA): TGTGCCTGGAGTGAAACACGGACTAATGAAAAACTGTTTTTT. Amino acids: CAWSETRTNEKLFF.